This entry features one T cell receptor (beta chain) sequence. Antigen specificity is unknown. V trimming: 1 base; J trimming: 6 bases; junction bases outside the gene matches: 5. The CDR3 spans 16 residues. CDR1 is KGHDR and CDR2 is SFDVKD in the germline V gene. These data are taken from a study of identical twins. TCRdb reanalysed the 5' RACE reads using MiXCR and keeps one entry per CDR3 protein. This table has 420,000 or so distinct CDR3 sequences, about 18% appearing once. Study findings and constraints: Sequences that were out-of-frame, alpha and twin-shared displayed an excess of low generation probability. Without tracking the same donors, conclusions rested on cross-sectional statistical analysis. Possibly, invariant MAIT and iNKT cells partly confounded zero-insertion analyses.

This sequence was found in a man in his forties or fifties in good health. J is TRBJ2-1 and V is TRBV24-1; 10 nucleotides agree with TRBD2. The sample comprised naive T cells sorted from blood. This CDR3 is CATSDFLSGRVNEQFF. In nucleotides, the CDR3 is TGTGCCACCAGTGATTTTTTGAGCGGGAGGGTCAATGAGCAGTTCTTC.